Below, 31 T cell receptor beta chains from the same sample are listed, as sequenced in a study of blood T cell repertoires in COVID-19. TCRdb's copy holds only in-frame clones and misses some; the assay was immunoSEQ multiplex PCR. The table shows over 80,000 clones, with 75% to 90% occurring only once. Sequenced input: peripheral blood. All receptors derive from an elderly man with active or convalescent COVID-19.

V usage is TRBV5-5 and J usage is TRBJ1-3; tentative D call: TRBD1 (6 bases). V gave up 4 bases and J gave up 2 bases, with 16 bases separating them. This CDR3 has 16 residues. The germline CDR1 and CDR2 sequences are SGHKS and YYEKEE (reference sequence). CDR3 sequence reads: CASSDLKQGAGNTIYF. The CDR3 DNA is TGTGCCAGCAGCGACCTTAAACAGGGTGCTGGAAACACCATATATTTT.

The gene calls are TRBV7-8 and TRBJ1-1, with TRBD1 identical over 7 bases. The ends lost 4 bases at V and 11 bases at J; junction bases unmatched: 10. Germline V gene lookup returns CDR1 SGHVS and CDR2 FQNEAQ. The CDR3 totals 13 residues. The CDR3 DNA sequence: TGTGCCAGCAGCTCAGGGACAGTGCGTAATGCTTTCTTT. Protein product: CASSSGTVRNAFF. Using reference TRBV7-8 and TRBJ1-1 for the parts outside the CDR3, the full variable domain is GAGVSQSPRYKVAKRGQDVALRCDPISGHVSLFWYQQALGQGPEFLTYFQNEAQLDKSGLPSDRFFAERPEGSVSTLKIQRTQQEDSAVYLCASSSGTVRNAFFGQGTRLTVV.

The chain couples TRBV4-3 to TRBJ2-7; 7 bases fit TRBD1. Germline values: CDR1 LGHNA, CDR2 YSLEER. J lost 6 bases, V lost 2 bases, and 10 bases had no gene match. The CDR3 consists of 15 residues. The CDR3 region is CASSQTGTARGEQYF. The CDR3 nucleotides read TGCGCCAGCAGCCAAACAGGGACAGCGCGCGGCGAGCAGTACTTC.

The J gene is TRBJ2-4, the V gene TRBV12-1; TRBD1 is taken as the D call from the table, unchecked against the DNA. TRBV12-1 is a listed pseudogene. CDR3 length: 14 residues. CDR3: CATRQGVAKNIQYF. For the CDR3, the DNA is TGTGCCACCCGACAGGGGGTAGCCAAAAACATTCAGTACTTC.

This sequence joins TRBV4-2 and TRBJ2-6, with 8 bases aligning to TRBD2. The germline CDR1 and CDR2 sequences are LGHNA and YNFKEQ. The CDR3 runs 18 residues. The ends lost 1 base at V and 0 bases at J; junction bases unmatched: 5. The CDR3 coding sequence is TGTGCCAGCAGCCAAGGACTAGCGTCTAACTCTGGGGCCAACGTCCTGACTTTC. This gives the protein CASSQGLASNSGANVLTF.

This clone has only one observation. Written as DNA, the CDR3 is TGTGCCATTACTAGCTCTAGCACAGATACGCAGTATTTT. Amino acid sequence: CAITSSSTDTQYF. This rearrangement joins TRBV28 to TRBJ2-3; maybe TRBD2 (6 bases). The V end lost 10 bases, the J end lost 0 bases, and 11 bases lay between the germline ends. Germline lookup yields CDR1 MDHEN and CDR2 SYDVKM. The length of the CDR3 is 13 residues.

The genes are TRBV29-1 and TRBJ1-2; 9 bases map to TRBD1. J lost 4 bases, V lost 5 bases, and 2 bases had no gene match. The CDR3 consists of 12 residues. The germline V gene encodes CDR1 SQVTM and CDR2 ANQGSEA. Here the CDR3 DNA reads TGCAGCGTTCCGGACAGGGGCTATGGCTACACCTTC. It translates to CSVPDRGYGYTF.

This chain joins TRBV5-4 and TRBJ1-1, with 9 bases aligning to TRBD1. Trimming removed 0 bases from V and 8 bases from J; junction bases left unmatched: 8. Germline V gene sequence: CDR1 SGHNT, CDR2 YYREEE (reference sequence). The CDR3 runs 15 residues. The CDR3 DNA reads TGTGCCAGCAGCTTGGACAGGGGGCCTGGGACGGAAGCTTTCTTT. Amino acid sequence: CASSLDRGPGTEAFF.

The chain links TRBV6-2 or TRBV6-3 to TRBJ2-1; TRBD2 agrees at 8 bases. J was trimmed by 1 base and V by 5 bases; bases with no gene match: 7. CDR1 and CDR2 (germline): MNHEY, SVGEGT. The CDR3 consists of 16 residues. The CDR3, as DNA: TGTGCCAGCAGTGACCCGCCTAGCGGGTCCTACAATGAGCAGTTCTTC. Translated, it gives CASSDPPSGSYNEQFF.

The chain is built from TRBV11-2 and TRBJ2-3; TRBD2 aligns across 7 bases. Germline CDR1 reads SGHAT; CDR2 reads FQNNGV. Unmatched junction bases numbered 12, after V lost 5 bases and J lost 4 bases. This CDR3 spans 16 amino acids. CDR3 bases: TGTGCCAGCAGCCACCGGGTGGGCGGGAGCTCAGATACGCAGTATTTT. As protein: CASSHRVGGSSDTQYF.

The chain is built from TRBV6-2 or TRBV6-3 and TRBJ2-3; 7 bases map to TRBD2. CDR1 and CDR2 from the germline V gene are MNHEY and SVGEGT. The CDR3 runs to 14 residues. V lost 6 bases to trimming and J lost 3 bases; unmatched junction nucleotides: 6. CDR3 sequence (DNA): TGTGCCAGCAGCAATGGGCGGGAGACAGATACGCAGTATTTT. Protein product: CASSNGRETDTQYF.

The V gene is TRBV24-1, the J gene TRBJ2-1; 9 bases map to TRBD2. The CDR3 is 12 amino acids. Germline loops: CDR1 KGHDR, CDR2 SFDVKD. The V and J ends lost 9 bases and 8 bases, in that order; junction bases with no gene match: 4. The CDR3 nucleotides read TGTGCCACCGGGACTAGCAGTGATGAGCAGTTCTTC. This translates into CATGTSSDEQFF.

This clone was seen only a few times. This chain links TRBV12-3 or TRBV12-4 with TRBJ2-7; D gene unclear. This CDR3 comprises 12 residues. Trimming removed 2 bases at V and 2 bases at J, with 4 bases between. CDR3: CASSLSPYEQYF. CDR3 sequence (DNA): TGTGCCAGCAGTTTAAGCCCCTACGAGCAGTACTTC.

The chain couples TRBV5-1 to TRBJ2-7, with 7 bases lining up with TRBD1. V was clipped by 2 bases and J by 3 bases; unmatched bases: 8. The germline CDR1 and CDR2 sequences are SGHRS and YFSETQ. This CDR3 has 15 residues. For the CDR3, the DNA is TGCGCCAGCAGCTTCGAACCGGGACAGATCTACGAGCAGTACTTC. As protein: CASSFEPGQIYEQYF.

The J gene is TRBJ2-7, the V gene TRBV14; perhaps TRBD2 as D (6 bases). The CDR3 is 13 amino acids. Trimming shortened V by 6 bases and J by 3 bases, and 12 bases separated the two germline ends. Germline CDR1 is SGHDN and CDR2 is FVKESK. CDR3 protein: CASSNRGGYEQYF. As DNA, the CDR3 is TGTGCCAGCAGTAATCGGGGAGGCTACGAGCAGTACTTC.

V is TRBV7-9 and J is TRBJ2-1; a weak D match, TRBD2 (6 bases). The CDR3 is 14 amino acids. The germline V gene has CDR1 SEHNR and CDR2 FQNEAQ (reference sequence). Trimming removed 0 bases from V and 3 bases from J, with 6 bases in between. CDR3 bases: TGTGCCAGCAGCTTAGCTAGCGGCTACAATGAGCAGTTCTTC. Encoded protein: CASSLASGYNEQFF.

This sequence joins TRBV6-2 or TRBV6-3 and TRBJ2-7, with 9 bases lining up with TRBD2. The CDR3 is made up of 15 amino acids. The germline gives CDR1 MNHEY, CDR2 SVGEGT. Trimming cost V 10 bases and J 4 bases; bases outside gene matches: 14. DNA of the CDR3: TGTGCCACCATCCCCCTCGCGGGAGGGCGTTACGAGCAGTACTTC. Residues: CATIPLAGGRYEQYF.

Here the CDR3 DNA reads TGTGCCAGCAGCTTGGATAGCGGGAGGAGCACAGATACGCAGTATTTT. Protein: CASSLDSGRSTDTQYF. The chain is built from TRBV5-8 and TRBJ2-3; TRBD2 matches at 10 bases. V was pared by 0 bases and J by 0 bases, with 1 base of the junction left unmatched. The germline V gene encodes CDR1 SGHTS and CDR2 YDEGEE. The CDR3 is 16 amino acids.

This clone appeared a single time. This chain connects TRBV19 to TRBJ2-3, with 7 nucleotides matching TRBD2. J gave up 0 bases and V 1 base, and 7 bases lay outside the gene matches. The CDR3 runs to 17 residues. CDR1 and CDR2 from the germline V gene are LNHDA and SQIVND (reference sequence). CDR3 DNA sequence: TGTGCCAGTAGTATAGGGGCCAGCGGGGTTAGCACAGATACGCAGTATTTT. It translates to CASSIGASGVSTDTQYF.

The chain uses TRBV7-3 and TRBJ2-7, with 9 positions matching TRBD1. The CDR3 contains 14 residues. Trimming took 5 bases from V and 1 from J; bases not matched to a gene: 3. CDR1 is SGHTA, CDR2 FQGTGA, per germline. CDR3 coding DNA: TGTGCCAGCAGCGCGACAGGGGGGTCCTACGAGCAGTACTTC. It is translated as CASSATGGSYEQYF.

This chain joins TRBV28 and TRBJ2-3; 15 nucleotides match TRBD2. Per the germline V gene, CDR1 is MDHEN and CDR2 is SYDVKM. CDR3 length: 18 residues. J gave up 4 bases and V 2 bases, and 7 bases lay outside the gene matches. CDR3 DNA sequence: TGTGCCAGCAGTTTAGGCAGGACTAGCGGGAGGGGTCCAGATACGCAGTATTTT. Its protein is CASSLGRTSGRGPDTQYF.

This chain connects TRBV7-9 to TRBJ2-6, with D uncertain. V lost 1 base, J lost 1 base, and 5 bases lay in between. The CDR3 has 15 residues. CDR1 is SEHNR, CDR2 FQNEAQ, per germline (reference sequence). The CDR3 DNA reads TGTGCCAGCAGCTTAGAGAGGTCTGGGGCCAACGTCCTGACTTTC. It codes for CASSLERSGANVLTF.

The gene calls are TRBV7-2 and TRBJ2-7; 12 positions match TRBD2. The CDR3 has 16 residues. V dropped 5 bases and J dropped 5; count of bases not matched to a gene: 10. Germline V CDR1 and CDR2: SGHTA, FQGNSA. DNA of the CDR3: TGTGCCAGCAGCCCGTCCCCGACTAGCGGGAGTAACGAGCAGTACTTC. Protein sequence: CASSPSPTSGSNEQYF.

This clone occurred many times. This chain links TRBV7-9 with TRBJ2-1; 7 bases are a match to TRBD2. The V segment lost 0 bases and the J segment 2 bases; nucleotides outside the gene matches: 4. Germline V lookup: CDR1 SEHNR, CDR2 FQNEAQ (reference sequence). This CDR3 is 16 amino acids long. The CDR3 is CASSLALAGAYNEQFF. The DNA of the CDR3 is TGTGCCAGCAGCTTAGCGCTGGCGGGAGCCTACAATGAGCAGTTCTTC.

This sequence joins TRBV4-1 and TRBJ1-1; perhaps TRBD1 as D (6 bases). Germline-derived CDR1 and CDR2 are MGHRA and YSYEKL. The V gene lost 4 bases and the J gene lost 8 bases, with 17 bases spanning the gap. This CDR3 is built from 14 residues. In DNA, the CDR3 is TGCGCCAGCAGCCGTCCCGGGACACCCTCAGAAGCTTTCTTT. Amino acids: CASSRPGTPSEAFF.

This clone has just one count. This sample includes further DNA sequences coding for the same CDR3. The chain employs TRBV18 and TRBJ1-6; a possible D gene is TRBD1 (6 bases). Germline CDR1 and CDR2: KGHSH and LQKENI. V shed 4 bases and J shed 3 bases, with 10 bases lying between them. The CDR3 loop spans 15 amino acids. The CDR3: CASSQQGGYNSPLHF. The DNA of the CDR3 is TGTGCCAGCTCACAACAGGGTGGCTATAATTCACCCCTCCACTTT.

V usage is TRBV29-1 and J usage is TRBJ2-1; 8 bases are a match to TRBD2. Germline V gene data show CDR1 as SQVTM and CDR2 as ANQGSEA. The ends lost 1 base at V and 1 base at J; junction bases unmatched: 6. The CDR3 runs 16 residues. The CDR3 loop is CSVEGGASGSYNEQFF. In nucleotides, the CDR3 is TGCAGCGTTGAAGGTGGGGCTAGCGGGTCCTACAATGAGCAGTTCTTC.

Only a few counts were recorded for this clone. The V and J genes are TRBV27 and TRBJ2-7; TRBD2 agrees at 8 bases. The CDR3 contains 15 residues. Germline CDR1 MNHEY, CDR2 SMNVEV (reference sequence). V was clipped by 2 bases and J by 3 bases; unmatched bases: 6. CDR3 bases: TGTGCCAGCAGTTTACTAAGCGGGAGTATCTACGAGCAGTACTTC. Translation: CASSLLSGSIYEQYF.

The V and J genes are TRBV7-6 and TRBJ1-6; 7 nucleotides align to TRBD1. Per the germline V gene, CDR1 is SGHVS and CDR2 is FNYEAQ. There are 15 residues in the CDR3. The junction had 0 bases not matched to a gene; V was cut back by 1 base and J by 3 bases. The CDR3 DNA is TGTGCCAGCAGCTTAGGGACAGGCTATAATTCACCCCTCCACTTT. It yields the protein CASSLGTGYNSPLHF.

The J gene is TRBJ1-1, the V gene TRBV30; 8 positions match TRBD1. Trimming took 0 bases from V and 1 from J; bases not matched to a gene: 7. Germline V gene sequence: CDR1 GTSNPN, CDR2 SVGIG (reference sequence). The CDR3 is 16 residues long. CDR3 protein: CAWSVQGAPSNTEAFF. DNA of the CDR3: TGTGCCTGGAGTGTCCAGGGGGCCCCATCGAACACTGAAGCTTTCTTT.

This chain links TRBV7-9 with TRBJ2-1, with 14 bases aligning to TRBD2. The V gene end was trimmed by 5 bases and the J gene end by 3 bases; junction bases not matched to a gene: 0. CDR3 length equals 15 residues. The germline V gene encodes CDR1 SEHNR and CDR2 FQNEAQ (reference sequence). CDR3 DNA sequence: TGTGCCAGCAGCGGGACTAGCGGGAGCTACAATGAGCAGTTCTTC. Its protein is CASSGTSGSYNEQFF.